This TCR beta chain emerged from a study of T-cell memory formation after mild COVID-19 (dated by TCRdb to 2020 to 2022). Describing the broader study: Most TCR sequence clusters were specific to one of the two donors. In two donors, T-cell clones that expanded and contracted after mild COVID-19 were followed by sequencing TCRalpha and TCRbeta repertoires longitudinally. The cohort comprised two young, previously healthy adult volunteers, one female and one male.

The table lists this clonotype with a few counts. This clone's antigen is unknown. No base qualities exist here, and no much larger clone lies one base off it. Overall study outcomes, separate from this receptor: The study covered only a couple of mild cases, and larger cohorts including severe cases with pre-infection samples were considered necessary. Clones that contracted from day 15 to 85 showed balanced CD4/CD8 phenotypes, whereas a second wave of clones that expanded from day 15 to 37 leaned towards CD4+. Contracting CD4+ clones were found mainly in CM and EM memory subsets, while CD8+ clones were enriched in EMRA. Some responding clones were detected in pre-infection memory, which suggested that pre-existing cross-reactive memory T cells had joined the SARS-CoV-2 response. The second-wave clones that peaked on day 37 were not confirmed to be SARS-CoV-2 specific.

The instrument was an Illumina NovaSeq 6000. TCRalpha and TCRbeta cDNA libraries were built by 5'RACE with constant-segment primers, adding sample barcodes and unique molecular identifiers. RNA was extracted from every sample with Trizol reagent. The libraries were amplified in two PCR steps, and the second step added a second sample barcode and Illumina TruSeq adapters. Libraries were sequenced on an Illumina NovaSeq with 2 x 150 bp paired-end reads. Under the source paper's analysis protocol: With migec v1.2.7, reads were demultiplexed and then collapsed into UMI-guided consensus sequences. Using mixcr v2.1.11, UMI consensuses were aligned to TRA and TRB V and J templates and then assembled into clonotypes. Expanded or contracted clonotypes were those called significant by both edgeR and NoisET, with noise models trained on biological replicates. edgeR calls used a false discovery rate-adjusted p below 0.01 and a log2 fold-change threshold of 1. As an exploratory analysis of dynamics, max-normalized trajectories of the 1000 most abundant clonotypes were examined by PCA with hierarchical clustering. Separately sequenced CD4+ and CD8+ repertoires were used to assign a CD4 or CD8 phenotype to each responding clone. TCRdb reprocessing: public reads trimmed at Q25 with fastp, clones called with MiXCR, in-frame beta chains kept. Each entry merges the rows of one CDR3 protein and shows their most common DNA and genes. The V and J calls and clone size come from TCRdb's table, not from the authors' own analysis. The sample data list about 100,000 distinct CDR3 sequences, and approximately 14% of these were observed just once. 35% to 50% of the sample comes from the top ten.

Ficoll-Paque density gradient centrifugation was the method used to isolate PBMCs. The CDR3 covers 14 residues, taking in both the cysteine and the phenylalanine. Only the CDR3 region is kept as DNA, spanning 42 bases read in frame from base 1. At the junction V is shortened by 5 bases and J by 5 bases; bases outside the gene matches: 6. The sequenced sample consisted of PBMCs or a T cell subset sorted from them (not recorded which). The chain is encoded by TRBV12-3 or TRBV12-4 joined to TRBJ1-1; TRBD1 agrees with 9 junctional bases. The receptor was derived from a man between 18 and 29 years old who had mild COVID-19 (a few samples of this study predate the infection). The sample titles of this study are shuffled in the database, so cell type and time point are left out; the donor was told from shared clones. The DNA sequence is TGTGCCAGCAGTCCTACAGGGGGCGAAACTGAAGCTTTCTTT. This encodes CASSPTGGETEAFF.